The 20 T cell receptor beta chains listed next were all sequenced from one sample in a study of PD-1 blockade in classical Hodgkin lymphoma. Documented time point: newly diagnosed, previously untreated cHL patient sample. From thawed PBMCs, CD4+ T cells were purified using magnetic negative selection. Some clones are missing from TCRdb's copy, which holds only in-frame ones; the method was immunoSEQ multiplex PCR. The table lists roughly 31,000 clones, 89% of them singletons. The sample taken for sequencing was CD4+ T cells from blood. The receptors originated from a human donor with classical Hodgkin lymphoma.

The chain combines TRBV21-1 with TRBJ2-6; TRBD1, the table's D call, lacks a check against the DNA. TRBV21-1 is a recognized pseudogene. The CDR3 spans 21 residues. This CDR3 reads CASSKVCDRVQFRSGANVLTF. CDR3 nucleotides: TGTGCCAGCAGCAAAGTTTGTGACAGGGTCCAATTCCGCTCTGGGGCCAACGTCCTGACTTTC.

This rearrangement joins TRBV5-1 to TRBJ2-2; D is possibly TRBD1 (5 bases). Germline CDR1 reads SGHRS; CDR2 reads YFSETQ. CDR3 length: 16 residues. V was cut by 1 base and J by 4 bases, with 14 bases left in between. In DNA form, the CDR3 reads TGCGCCAGCAGCTTGAATGTCAGGGTTGGCACCGGGGAGCTGTTTTTT. Protein: CASSLNVRVGTGELFF.

The chain joins TRBV6-1 to TRBJ2-7; TRBD1 matches 8 bases. The CDR3 sequence is 14 residues long. The J segment lost 3 bases and the V segment lost 7 bases, leaving 8 bases of the junction unmatched. Germline CDR1 reads MNHNS; CDR2 reads SASEGT. CDR3: CASKLDRAGYEQYF. The DNA for the CDR3 is TGTGCCAGCAAATTGGACAGGGCGGGCTACGAGCAGTACTTC.

The chain links TRBV5-1 to TRBJ1-1; 7 bases fit TRBD1. J gave up 2 bases and V 4 bases, and 5 bases lay outside the gene matches. Germline-derived CDR1 and CDR2 are SGHRS and YFSETQ. There are 14 residues in the CDR3. CDR3: CASSTTGLNTEAFF. CDR3 sequence (DNA): TGCGCCAGCAGCACGACAGGGCTCAACACTGAAGCTTTCTTT.

Only one count was recorded for this clone. For the CDR3, the DNA is TGTGCCAGTAGTATAACCCGGGGGGAGCAGTACTTC. This encodes CASSITRGEQYF. This rearrangement joins TRBV19 to TRBJ2-7; D might be TRBD2 (6 bases). V was pared by 2 bases and J by 7 bases, with 9 bases between. The CDR3 consists of 12 residues. The germline gives CDR1 LNHDA, CDR2 SQIVND (reference sequence).

V and J are TRBV28 and TRBJ2-3, with D possibly being TRBD1 or TRBD2 (5 bases each). This CDR3 is built from 12 residues. CDR1 is MDHEN and CDR2 is SYDVKM in the germline V gene. Trimming took 8 bases from V and 4 from J, leaving 10 bases between them. The CDR3 reads CASGGWPDTQYF. CDR3 nucleotide sequence: TGTGCCAGCGGGGGTTGGCCAGATACGCAGTATTTT. Complete variable domain (other parts from reference TRBV28 and TRBJ2-3): DVKVTQSSRYLVKRTGEKVFLECVQDMDHENMFWYRQDPGLGLRLIYFSYDVKMKEKGDIPEGYSVSREKKERFSLILESASTNQTSMYLCASGGWPDTQYFGPGTRLTVL.

The CDR3, as DNA: TGCGCCAGCAGCGAAACAGGGGGCCCCTATGGCTACACCTTC. Translating it yields CASSETGGPYGYTF. V and J are TRBV5-1 and TRBJ1-2; 9 nucleotides agree with TRBD1. Germline CDR1 SGHRS, CDR2 YFSETQ. Trimming removed 4 bases from V and 4 bases from J; junction bases left unmatched: 5. This CDR3 spans 14 amino acids.

The chain is built from TRBV11-2 and TRBJ1-2; TRBD1 is a possible D gene (5 bases). From germline, CDR1 is SGHAT and CDR2 FQNNGV. Trimming cost V 6 bases and J 8 bases, with 19 bases left between them. The CDR3 is 14 amino acids. CDR3 DNA: TGTGCCAGCAGTCCCCTGGGGGGGTCGCGGGGCTACACCTTC. The encoded protein is CASSPLGGSRGYTF.

The CDR3 nucleotides read TGCGCCAGCAGCTTGGAGGCGGGTTTGGAGACCCAGTACTTC. It translates to CASSLEAGLETQYF. V is TRBV5-1 and J is TRBJ2-5; the D gene is possibly TRBD2 (5 bases). The germline V gene has CDR1 SGHRS and CDR2 YFSETQ. This CDR3 is 14 amino acids long. Deletions cut 0 bases from V and 5 bases from J, with 11 bases between.

This clone appeared once. CDR3 protein: CASSEEGTQYF. The CDR3 DNA sequence: TGTGCCAGCAGTGAAGAGGGGACCCAGTACTTC. This rearrangement joins TRBV2 to TRBJ2-5; D unclear. Per the germline V gene, CDR1 is SNHLY and CDR2 is FYNNEI. The CDR3 is made up of 11 amino acids. V lost 1 base and J lost 7, with 4 bases in between.

This clone appeared once. One junction end does not reproduce the germline sequence, and a read error may be involved. The V and J genes are TRBV7-9 and TRBJ2-7; 14 bases are shared with TRBD2. Looked up from germline, CDR1 is SEHNR and CDR2 is FQNEAQ (reference sequence). The CDR3 runs to 15 residues. The CDR3 loop is CASSFIRGTSGSLNF. Here the CDR3 DNA reads TGTGCCAGCAGCTTCATCCGCGGGACTAGCGGGAGTCTGAACTTC.

V and J are TRBV18 and TRBJ2-1; TRBD2 matches 7 bases. The CDR3 spans 15 residues. Losses at the gene ends were 5 bases for V and 0 bases for J; bases not matched to a gene: 4. Germline loops: CDR1 KGHSH, CDR2 LQKENI. The CDR3 nucleotides are TGTGCCAGCTCATCCCAGCGGGACTCCTACAATGAGCAGTTCTTC. It yields the protein CASSSQRDSYNEQFF.

The chain employs TRBV5-8 and TRBJ2-5; D perhaps matches TRBD2 (7 bases). This CDR3 has 15 residues. V dropped 3 bases and J dropped 5 bases, with 17 bases sitting between them. Germline values: CDR1 SGHTS, CDR2 YDEGEE. CDR3 bases: TGTGCCAGCAGCTCCCCACGGGGGGCACGGGAGACCCAGTACTTC. This encodes CASSSPRGARETQYF. The variable domain in full, with the rest retrieved from reference TRBV5-8 and TRBJ2-5, is EAGVTQSPTHLIKTRGQQATLRCSPISGHTSVYWYQQALGLGLQFLLWYDEGEERNRGNFPPRFSGRQFPNYSSELNVNALELEDSALYLCASSSPRGARETQYFGPGTRLLVL.

CDR3: CASSGQERDTQYF. CDR3 DNA sequence: TGTGCCAGCAGCGGACAGGAGAGAGATACGCAGTATTTT. The V call is TRBV7-9, the J call TRBJ2-3, with 7 bases matching TRBD1. Per germline, CDR1 SEHNR and CDR2 FQNEAQ (reference sequence). V lost 5 bases and J lost 5; bases outside the gene matches: 4. The CDR3 covers 13 residues.

The chain couples TRBV7-3 to TRBJ2-7; D not certain. Germline V gene data show CDR1 as SGHTA and CDR2 as FQGTGA. This CDR3 is built from 13 residues. Trimming shortened V by 5 bases and J by 6 bases, and 14 bases separated the two germline ends. CDR3 DNA sequence: TGTGCCAGCAGCCCCGGTGGGTTAAGCGAGCAGTACTTC. Protein sequence: CASSPGGLSEQYF.

The chain carries TRBV28 and TRBJ2-3; D is undetermined. V was clipped by 7 bases and J by 4 bases, with 15 bases between them. CDR3 size: 14 residues. CDR1 is MDHEN, CDR2 SYDVKM, per germline. Written as DNA, the CDR3 is TGTGCCAGCATTAGTCCAATCGGGCCAGATACGCAGTATTTT. As protein: CASISPIGPDTQYF.

This clone appeared once. The chain carries TRBV20-1 and TRBJ2-3; a weak D match, TRBD2 (6 bases). With 6 bases removed from V and 11 bases from J, the gap between germline ends came to 15 bases. Germline V gene data show CDR1 as DFQATT and CDR2 as SNEGSKA (reference sequence). CDR3 size: 11 residues. The CDR3 loop is CSARDSRRQYF. Written as DNA, the CDR3 is TGCAGTGCCCGGGACTCTCGACGGCAGTATTTT.

This chain links TRBV10-1 with TRBJ2-3; 8 nucleotides line up with TRBD1. Germline V gene sequence: CDR1 WNHNN, CDR2 SYGVQD (reference sequence). Trimming removed 4 bases from V and 1 base from J; junction bases left unmatched: 4. CDR3 size: 15 residues. The DNA for the CDR3 is TGCGCCAGCAGTGTTACAGGGGGTGGCACAGATACGCAGTATTTT. It yields the protein CASSVTGGGTDTQYF.

CDR3 DNA: TGTGCCAGCAGCCAAGGTGTCGCGGGAGGGGGGGAGCTGTTTTTT. Translating it yields CASSQGVAGGGELFF. The chain uses TRBV4-2 and TRBJ2-2; 9 positions match TRBD2. Germline CDR1 and CDR2: LGHNA and YNFKEQ. V lost 1 base to trimming and J lost 8 bases; unmatched junction nucleotides: 5. This CDR3 spans 15 amino acids.

The rearrangement joins TRBV4-1 to TRBJ2-3; no clear D gene. This CDR3 contains 16 residues. Trimming took 3 bases from V and 1 from J, leaving 14 bases between them. CDR1 and CDR2 from the germline V gene are MGHRA and YSYEKL. The chain's CDR3 is CASSQPAKSRTDTQYF. CDR3 DNA sequence: TGCGCCAGCAGCCAGCCGGCAAAAAGCCGCACAGATACGCAGTATTTT.